The 13 T cell receptor beta chains given below trace back to one sample, sequenced in a study of regulatory T cells in long-lasting Graves disease. CDR3-region Arm-PCR and iRepertoire HTBI primers produced the TCR beta libraries. TCRdb re-called the multiplex PCR reads through MiXCR, storing one row per CDR3 protein. This table has about 430,000 distinct CDR3 sequences, 15% appearing once. The sample's time point: newly diagnosed GD, antithyroid drugs for less than 3 months. Researchers made the TCR library from RNA that was extracted from PBMCs. The same sample was also studied in work on T cells in Graves' hyperthyroidism and ophthalmopathy.

Here the sequenced sample was peripheral blood mononuclear cells (PBMCs), taken at new diagnosis, from a patient treated with antithyroid drugs. The receptors originated from a woman aged 40 to 49 with Graves disease.

The sample holds many counts of this clonotype. The V gene is TRBV12-3 or TRBV12-4, the J gene TRBJ2-2; no clear D gene. The V and J ends lost 8 bases and 1 base respectively, with 8 bases between them. The CDR3 length is 13 residues. CDR3 DNA sequence: TGTGCCAGCTCTGCGGAGAACACCGGGGAGCTGTTTTTT. Its protein is CASSAENTGELFF.

This clonotype was detected ten times or more. The chain joins TRBV11-1 to TRBJ2-1, with D perhaps matching TRBD2 (5 bases). The V end lost 1 base, the J end lost 9 bases, and 13 bases lay between the germline ends. The CDR3 has 14 amino acids. Germline CDR1 and CDR2: SGHAT and FQDESV (reference sequence). The CDR3 DNA reads as TGTGCCAGCAGCTTAGGTGGGAGTCAGTTTGAGCAGTTCTTC. Amino acids: CASSLGGSQFEQFF.

This clonotype was detected only a few times. This chain links TRBV7-3 with TRBJ1-1; 7 bases line up with TRBD1. CDR3 length: 16 amino acids. Losses at the gene ends were 5 bases for V and 4 bases for J; bases not matched to a gene: 13. The germline V gene has CDR1 SGHTA and CDR2 FQGTGA. The CDR3 here is CASSASDQGVITEAFF. Here the CDR3 DNA reads TGTGCCAGCAGCGCCTCAGACCAGGGGGTCATCACTGAAGCTTTCTTT.

This clonotype came up many times. V gene TRBV12-3 or TRBV12-4 combines with J gene TRBJ1-1, with 10 bases lining up with TRBD1. V gave up 6 bases and J gave up 6 bases; unmatched junction bases: 4. The CDR3 is 13 residues long. The CDR3 DNA sequence: TGTGCCAGCAGCCCGACAGGGGGCCCTGAAGCTTTCTTT. This sequence encodes CASSPTGGPEAFF.

Ten or more counts support this clonotype. The V and J genes are TRBV7-3 and TRBJ2-3, with D hard to call. This CDR3 is built from 15 residues. CDR1 and CDR2 (germline): SGHTA, FQGTGA. The V and J ends lost 2 bases and 2 bases respectively, with 11 bases between them. DNA for the CDR3: TGTGCCAGCAGCTTATATCACTCAGACACAGATACGCAGTATTTT. As protein: CASSLYHSDTDTQYF.

This clonotype was detected many times. The gene calls are TRBV19 and TRBJ1-1; 8 bases are a match to TRBD1. The CDR3 spans 14 residues. Germline V gene sequence: CDR1 LNHDA, CDR2 SQIVND (reference sequence). The V segment lost 9 bases and the J segment 1 base; nucleotides outside the gene matches: 7. The DNA of the CDR3 is TGTGCCAGCAGTTCACAGGGGGGGAACACTGAAGCTTTCTTT. Its translation is CASSSQGGNTEAFF.

This clonotype was counted ten times or more. The chain has TRBV28 and TRBJ2-2; tentative D call: TRBD2 (7 bases). The CDR3 sequence is 15 residues long. Trimming cost V 7 bases and J 1 base, with 13 bases left between them. Germline V lookup: CDR1 MDHEN, CDR2 SYDVKM. The CDR3 coding sequence is TGTGCCAGCATTGGGGGGGGCAGGAACACCGGGGAGCTGTTTTTT. Translating it yields CASIGGGRNTGELFF. Full variable domain (missing parts from reference TRBV28 and TRBJ2-2): DVKVTQSSRYLVKRTGEKVFLECVQDMDHENMFWYRQDPGLGLRLIYFSYDVKMKEKGDIPEGYSVSREKKERFSLILESASTNQTSMYLCASIGGGRNTGELFFGEGSRLTVL.

This clonotype was detected a few times. V gene TRBV5-1 combines with J gene TRBJ2-1; D perhaps matches TRBD1 (6 bases). CDR1 SGHRS and CDR2 YFSETQ come from the germline V gene. V was trimmed by 2 bases and J by 4 bases, leaving 10 bases between them. The CDR3 contains 14 residues. In DNA form, the CDR3 reads TGCGCCAGCAGCTTTGGACAGATGTACAATGAGCAGTTCTTC. This encodes CASSFGQMYNEQFF. The variable domain in full, with the rest retrieved from reference TRBV5-1 and TRBJ2-1, is KAGVTQTPRYLIKTRGQQVTLSCSPISGHRSVSWYQQTPGQGLQFLFEYFSETQRNKGNFPGRFSGRQFSNSRSEMNVSTLELGDSALYLCASSFGQMYNEQFFGPGTRLTVL.

This clonotype was picked up many times. This chain connects TRBV7-8 to TRBJ2-7; possibly TRBD1 or TRBD2 for D (5 bases each). The ends were cut back, 8 bases at V and 3 bases at J, with 14 bases in the middle. This CDR3 region has 13 residues. Looked up from germline, CDR1 is SGHVS and CDR2 is FQNEAQ. Here the CDR3 DNA reads TGTGCCAGCTCCCGGGGCGGGTTCTACGAGCAGTACTTC. This sequence encodes CASSRGGFYEQYF.

The table lists this clonotype with many counts. CDR3 DNA: TGTGCCAGCAGTCGAGTAGATTTGGCTACAGATACGCAGTATTTT. Translation gives CASSRVDLATDTQYF. The chain carries TRBV28 and TRBJ2-3; D remains ambiguous. Germline lookup yields CDR1 MDHEN and CDR2 SYDVKM. The V and J ends lost 5 bases and 3 bases respectively, with 15 bases between them. The CDR3 has 15 amino acids.

This clonotype has at least ten counts. This chain links TRBV11-3 with TRBJ2-4, with D perhaps matching TRBD2 (6 bases). From germline, CDR1 is SGHNT and CDR2 YENEEA. CDR3 length: 14 residues. V was trimmed by 5 bases and J by 5 bases, leaving 13 bases between them. CDR3: CASSVGGFQNIQYF. Here the CDR3 DNA reads TGTGCCAGCAGCGTTGGGGGGTTCCAAAACATTCAGTACTTC.

The V and J genes are TRBV5-1 and TRBJ2-6, with D unresolved. Germline CDR1 is SGHRS and CDR2 is YFSETQ. V was pared by 4 bases and J by 0 bases, with 8 bases between. This CDR3 has 15 residues. This CDR3 is CASSTQTSGANVLTF. In DNA, the CDR3 is TGCGCCAGCAGCACTCAGACCTCTGGGGCCAACGTCCTGACTTTC.

This clonotype came up many times. The V and J genes are TRBV9 and TRBJ2-1; D is undetermined. CDR3 length: 16 amino acids. The germline gives CDR1 SGDLS, CDR2 YYNGEE. With 5 bases removed from V and 0 bases from J, the gap between germline ends came to 15 bases. DNA for the CDR3: TGTGCCAGCAGACCCTCGTACGGGCCCTCCTACAATGAGCAGTTCTTC. It translates to CASRPSYGPSYNEQFF.